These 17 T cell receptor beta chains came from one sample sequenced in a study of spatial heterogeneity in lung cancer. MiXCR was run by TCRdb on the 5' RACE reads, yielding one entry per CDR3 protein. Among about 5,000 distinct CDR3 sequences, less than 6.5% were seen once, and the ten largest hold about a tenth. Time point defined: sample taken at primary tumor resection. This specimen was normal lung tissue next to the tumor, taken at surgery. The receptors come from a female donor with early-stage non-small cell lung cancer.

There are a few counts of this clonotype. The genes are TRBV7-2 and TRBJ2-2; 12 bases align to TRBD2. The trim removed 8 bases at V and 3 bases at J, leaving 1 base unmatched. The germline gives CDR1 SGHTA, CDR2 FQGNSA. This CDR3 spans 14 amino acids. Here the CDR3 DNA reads TGTGCCAGCGGACTAGCGGGATACACCGGGGAGCTGTTTTTT. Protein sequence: CASGLAGYTGELFF.

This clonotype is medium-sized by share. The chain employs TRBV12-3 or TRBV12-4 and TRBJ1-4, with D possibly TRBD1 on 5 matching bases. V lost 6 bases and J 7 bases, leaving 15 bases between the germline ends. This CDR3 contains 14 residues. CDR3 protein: CASSTGTLGEKLFF. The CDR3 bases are TGTGCCAGCAGCACCGGGACCCTGGGTGAAAAACTGTTTTTT.

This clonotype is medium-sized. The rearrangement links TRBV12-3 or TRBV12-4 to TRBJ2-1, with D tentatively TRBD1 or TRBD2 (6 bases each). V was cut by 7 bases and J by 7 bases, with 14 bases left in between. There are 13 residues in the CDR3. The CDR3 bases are TGTGCCAGCATTCCCGGGGGCGGGAATGAGCAGTTCTTC. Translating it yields CASIPGGGNEQFF.

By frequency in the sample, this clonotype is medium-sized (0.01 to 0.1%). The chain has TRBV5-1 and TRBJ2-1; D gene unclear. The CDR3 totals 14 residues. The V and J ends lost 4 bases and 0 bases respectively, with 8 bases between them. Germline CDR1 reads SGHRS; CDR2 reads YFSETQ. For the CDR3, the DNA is TGCGCCAGCAGCCCTTCAAGCTCCTACAATGAGCAGTTCTTC. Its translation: CASSPSSSYNEQFF.

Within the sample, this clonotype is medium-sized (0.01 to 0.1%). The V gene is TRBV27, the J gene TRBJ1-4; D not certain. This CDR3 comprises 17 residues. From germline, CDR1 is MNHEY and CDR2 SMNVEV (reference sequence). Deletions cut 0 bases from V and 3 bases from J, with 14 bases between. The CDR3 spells CASSLSNYGRANEKLFF. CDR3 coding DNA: TGTGCCAGCAGTTTATCGAACTACGGGAGGGCTAATGAAAAACTGTTTTTT.

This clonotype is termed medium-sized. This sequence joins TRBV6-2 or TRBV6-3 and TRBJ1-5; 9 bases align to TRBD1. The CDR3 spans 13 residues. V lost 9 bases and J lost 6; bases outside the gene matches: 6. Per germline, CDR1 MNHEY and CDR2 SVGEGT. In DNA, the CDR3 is TGTGCCAGTGACAGGGGGAACGGTCAGCCCCAGCATTTT. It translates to CASDRGNGQPQHF.

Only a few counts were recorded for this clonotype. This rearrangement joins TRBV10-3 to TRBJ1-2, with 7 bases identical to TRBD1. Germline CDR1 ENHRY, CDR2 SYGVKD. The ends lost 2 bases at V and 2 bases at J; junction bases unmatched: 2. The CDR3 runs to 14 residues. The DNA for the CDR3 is TGTGCCATCAGTGAGACAGGGGACAACTATGGCTACACCTTC. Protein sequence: CAISETGDNYGYTF.

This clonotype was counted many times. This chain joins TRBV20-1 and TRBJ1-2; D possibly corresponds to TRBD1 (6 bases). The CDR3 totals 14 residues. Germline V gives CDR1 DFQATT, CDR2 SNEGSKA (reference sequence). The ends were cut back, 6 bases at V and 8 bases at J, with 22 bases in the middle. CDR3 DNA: TGCAGTGCGGCGACAGGTTTTCAACGGGAGGGCTACACCTTC. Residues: CSAATGFQREGYTF.

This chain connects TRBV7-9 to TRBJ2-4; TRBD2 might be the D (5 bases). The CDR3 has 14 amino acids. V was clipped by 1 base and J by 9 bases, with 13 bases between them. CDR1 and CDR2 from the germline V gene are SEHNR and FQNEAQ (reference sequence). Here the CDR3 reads CASSLDDGSSIQYF. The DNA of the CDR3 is TGTGCCAGCAGCTTAGATGATGGGAGCAGCATTCAGTACTTC.

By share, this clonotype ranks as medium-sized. The DNA of the CDR3 is TGTGCCAGCAGCCAACCGGAGATCAATGAGCAGTTCTTC. Translating it yields CASSQPEINEQFF. The rearrangement links TRBV3-1 to TRBJ2-1; no clear D. Germline lookup yields CDR1 LGHDT and CDR2 YNNKEL (reference sequence). V dropped 2 bases and J dropped 6 bases, with 8 bases sitting between them. The CDR3 consists of 13 residues.

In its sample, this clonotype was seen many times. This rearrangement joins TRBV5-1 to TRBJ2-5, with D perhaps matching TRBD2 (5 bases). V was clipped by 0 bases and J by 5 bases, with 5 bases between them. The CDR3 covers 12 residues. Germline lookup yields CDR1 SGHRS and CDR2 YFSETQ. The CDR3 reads CASSLVAETQYF. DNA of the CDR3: TGCGCCAGCAGCTTGGTAGCGGAGACCCAGTACTTC.

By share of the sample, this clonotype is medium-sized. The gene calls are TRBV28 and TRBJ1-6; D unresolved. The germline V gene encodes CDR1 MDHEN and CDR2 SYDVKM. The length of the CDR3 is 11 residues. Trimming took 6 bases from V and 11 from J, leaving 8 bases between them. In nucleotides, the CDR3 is TGTGCCAGCAGAAAAGAACCACCCCTCCACTTT. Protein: CASRKEPPLHF.

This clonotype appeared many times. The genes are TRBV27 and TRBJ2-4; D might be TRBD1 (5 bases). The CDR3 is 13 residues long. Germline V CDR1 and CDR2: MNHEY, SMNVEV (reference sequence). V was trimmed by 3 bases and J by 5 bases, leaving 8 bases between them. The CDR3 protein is CASSFLTENIQYF. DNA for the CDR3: TGTGCCAGCAGTTTTTTGACAGAAAACATTCAGTACTTC.

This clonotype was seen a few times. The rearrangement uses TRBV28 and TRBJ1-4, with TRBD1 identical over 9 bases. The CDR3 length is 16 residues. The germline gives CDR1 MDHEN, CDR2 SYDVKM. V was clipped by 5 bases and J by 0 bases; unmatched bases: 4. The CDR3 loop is CASSPRQGATNEKLFF. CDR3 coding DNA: TGTGCCAGCAGTCCAAGACAGGGGGCAACTAATGAAAAACTGTTTTTT.

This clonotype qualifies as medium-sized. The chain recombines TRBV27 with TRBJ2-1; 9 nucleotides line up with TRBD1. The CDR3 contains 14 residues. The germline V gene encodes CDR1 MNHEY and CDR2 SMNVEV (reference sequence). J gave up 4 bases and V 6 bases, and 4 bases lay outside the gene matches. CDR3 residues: CASRPGTGYNEQFF. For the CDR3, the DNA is TGTGCCAGCAGGCCCGGGACAGGGTACAATGAGCAGTTCTTC.

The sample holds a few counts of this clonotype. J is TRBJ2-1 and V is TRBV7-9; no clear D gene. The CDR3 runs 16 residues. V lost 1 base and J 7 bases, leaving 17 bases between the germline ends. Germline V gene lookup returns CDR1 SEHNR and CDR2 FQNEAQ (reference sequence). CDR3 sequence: CASSLGLYVLRNEQFF. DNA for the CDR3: TGTGCCAGCAGCTTAGGGCTGTATGTCCTAAGAAATGAGCAGTTCTTC. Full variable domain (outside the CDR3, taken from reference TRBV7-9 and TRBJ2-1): DTGVSQNPRHKITKRGQNVTFRCDPISEHNRLYWYRQTLGQGPEFLTYFQNEAQLEKSRLLSDRFSAERPKGSFSTLEIQRTEQGDSAMYLCASSLGLYVLRNEQFFGPGTRLTVL.

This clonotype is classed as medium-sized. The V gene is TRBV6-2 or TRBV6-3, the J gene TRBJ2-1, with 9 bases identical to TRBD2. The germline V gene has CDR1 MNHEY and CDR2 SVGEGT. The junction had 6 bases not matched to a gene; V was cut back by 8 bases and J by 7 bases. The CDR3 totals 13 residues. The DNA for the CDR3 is TGTGCCAGCGTTCTAGCGGGGAGAAATGAGCAGTTCTTC. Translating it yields CASVLAGRNEQFF.